This entry features one T cell receptor beta chain sequence. V was clipped by 3 bases and J by 9 bases; unmatched bases: 8. The germline CDR1 and CDR2 sequences are PRHDT and FYEKMQ (reference sequence). The CDR3 runs 14 residues. The protocol was immunoSEQ multiplex PCR, while the TCRdb copy is restricted to in-frame clones and leaves out a portion. The sample consists of some 140,000 clones, about four fifths of them appearing once. In assigning cohorts, the study relied on participant-reported clinical history. This sample was taken from a study of blood T cell repertoires in COVID-19. Study-level background: Nucleic acid was either cDNA or gDNA, and it came from T cells, B-cell-depleted T cells, or PBMCs.

The receptor was isolated from a middle-aged man who had recovered from COVID-19. The chain combines TRBV13 with TRBJ2-1, with 7 nucleotides matching TRBD2. The sequenced material came from PBMCs or T cells enriched from blood (not recorded which). The CDR3 DNA reads as TGTGCCAGCAGCTTCCGACAGACTAGCAGTGAGCAGTTCTTC. It is translated as CASSFRQTSSEQFF.